Each of the 32 T cell receptor beta chains below was sequenced from the same sample in a study of beta chain features in type 1 diabetes. The isolated RNA, all of it, was reverse transcribed, so expressed TCRB transcripts were what got sequenced. TCRdb's table, derived via immunoSEQ multiplex PCR, lists solely in-frame clones and lacks some. The profile shows 450,000 to 600,000 clones, 30% of them singletons. Sequenced input: naive CD4+ T cells from blood. These receptors were collected from a man younger than 35 in good health.

V is TRBV6-6 and J is TRBJ1-5; D not certain. CDR3 length: 14 amino acids. V dropped 10 bases and J dropped 1 base, with 14 bases sitting between them. The germline V gene encodes CDR1 MNHNY and CDR2 SVGAGI (reference sequence). The CDR3 spells CATRADTSNQPQHF. The DNA for the CDR3 is TGTGCCACCCGCGCCGACACGAGCAATCAGCCCCAGCATTTT.

About this clone: The identical CDR3 is also encoded by other nucleotide sequences in the sample. The chain uses TRBV28 and TRBJ2-7, with D tentatively TRBD2 (5 bases). The CDR3 spans 12 residues. Looked up from germline, CDR1 is MDHEN and CDR2 is SYDVKM. The germline V and J ends were trimmed by 2 bases and 6 bases, with 8 bases remaining between them. The CDR3 coding sequence is TGTGCCAGCAGTTTAATTGCGGGCGAGCAGTACTTC. This translates into CASSLIAGEQYF.

The genes are TRBV4-2 and TRBJ2-1, with D possibly being TRBD2 (6 bases). The CDR3 spans 15 residues. Deletions cut 1 base from V and 5 bases from J, with 12 bases between. The germline CDR1 and CDR2 sequences are LGHNA and YNFKEQ. In nucleotides, the CDR3 is TGTGCCAGCAGCCAAGGGGACTGGCGGGACAATGAGCAGTTCTTC. It yields the protein CASSQGDWRDNEQFF.

This clone has just a few counts. V is TRBV5-6 and J is TRBJ2-7; the match to TRBD1 covers 10 bases. CDR1 SGHDT and CDR2 YYEEEE come from the germline V gene. V lost 7 bases, J lost 2 bases, and 9 bases stayed unmatched. The CDR3 is 15 residues long. This CDR3 reads CASFTRDRGPYEQYF. The CDR3 region has the DNA TGTGCCAGCTTCACCCGGGACAGGGGCCCCTACGAGCAGTACTTC.

This clone was counted only a few times. The chain employs TRBV30 and TRBJ1-2, with D perhaps TRBD1 (6 bases). CDR1 is GTSNPN and CDR2 is SVGIG in the germline V gene (reference sequence). Trimming removed 0 bases at V and 8 bases at J, with 19 bases between. This CDR3 region has 15 residues. CDR3 DNA: TGTGCCTGGAGTGTACACTCGGGGGGCTACGGCGGCTACACCTTC. Protein: CAWSVHSGGYGGYTF. Full variable domain (remainder filled in from reference TRBV30 and TRBJ1-2): SQTIHQWPATLVQPVGSPLSLECTVEGTSNPNLYWYRQAAGRGLQLLFYSVGIGQISSEVPQNLSASRPQDRQFILSSKKLLLSDSGFYLCAWSVHSGGYGGYTFGSGTRLTVV.

The CDR3 reads CASSQVRGGYTF. The CDR3 region has the DNA TGTGCCAGCAGCCAAGTACGGGGAGGCTACACCTTC. The V gene is TRBV4-2, the J gene TRBJ1-2; D remains unclear. Germline V lookup: CDR1 LGHNA, CDR2 YNFKEQ. This CDR3 contains 12 residues. Trimming pared 1 base from V and 8 bases from J, leaving 8 bases between.

This clone was counted between two and nine times. V and J are TRBV7-8 and TRBJ2-7; D gene ambiguous. From germline, CDR1 is SGHVS and CDR2 FQNEAQ. V lost 8 bases, J lost 5 bases, and 19 bases lay in between. The CDR3 is made up of 14 amino acids. The CDR3 region is CASHKGPGMDEQYF. CDR3 nucleotide sequence: TGTGCCAGCCATAAAGGACCAGGAATGGACGAGCAGTACTTC.

J is TRBJ2-1 and V is TRBV4-1, with D maybe TRBD2 (5 bases). V was trimmed by 1 base and J by 5 bases, leaving 12 bases between them. This CDR3 region has 15 residues. Germline CDR1 MGHRA, CDR2 YSYEKL. The CDR3 DNA reads TGCGCCAGCAGCCAAGTCGGAGGTTTCGACAATGAGCAGTTCTTC. Its protein product is CASSQVGGFDNEQFF.

The V gene is TRBV7-2, the J gene TRBJ2-7, with D tentatively TRBD1 (6 bases). The CDR3 is 14 residues long. In germline, CDR1 is SGHTA, CDR2 FQGNSA. V was shortened by 5 bases and J by 3 bases, with 14 bases between the two germline ends. The CDR3 reads CASSPGTFDYEQYF. Written as DNA, the CDR3 is TGTGCCAGCAGCCCAGGGACATTTGACTACGAGCAGTACTTC.

This clone was recorded only once. V gene TRBV2 combines with J gene TRBJ1-2, with a tentative D call TRBD1 (6 bases). The V end was cut by 5 bases, the J end by 2 bases, with 12 bases between. Germline loops: CDR1 SNHLY, CDR2 FYNNEI. The CDR3 contains 14 residues. The CDR3 sequence: CASSFRQENYGYTF. The CDR3 coding sequence is TGTGCCAGCAGTTTCCGACAGGAGAACTATGGCTACACCTTC.

The rearrangement links TRBV5-1 to TRBJ2-2; no clear D. Germline V gene lookup returns CDR1 SGHRS and CDR2 YFSETQ. The CDR3 loop spans 14 amino acids. V lost 6 bases and J lost 1, with 10 bases in between. CDR3 in DNA: TGCGCCAGCAATGAGTGGGGGAACACCGGGGAGCTGTTTTTT. Protein sequence: CASNEWGNTGELFF.

This clone was picked up a small number of times. V gene TRBV7-8 combines with J gene TRBJ2-2, with D possibly being TRBD2 (6 bases). V gave up 8 bases and J gave up 1 base, with 14 bases separating them. This CDR3 contains 15 residues. Germline CDR1 reads SGHVS; CDR2 reads FQNEAQ. The CDR3 region is CASSHGGRNTGELFF. The CDR3 DNA reads TGTGCCAGCTCCCACGGGGGTCGGAACACCGGGGAGCTGTTTTTT.

Points on this clone: This same CDR3 is encoded by further DNA sequences in the sample. The chain has TRBV25-1 and TRBJ2-7, with D uncertain. The V end lost 4 bases, the J end lost 4 bases, and 5 bases lay between the germline ends. This CDR3 comprises 11 residues. In germline, CDR1 is MGHDK, CDR2 SYGVNS. This CDR3 reads CASSAAYEQYF. CDR3 in DNA: TGTGCCAGCAGTGCAGCATACGAGCAGTACTTC.

The gene calls are TRBV5-4 and TRBJ2-2, with TRBD2 matching over 13 bases. The V gene end was trimmed by 3 bases and the J gene end by 6 bases; junction bases not matched to a gene: 5. This CDR3 comprises 16 residues. From germline, CDR1 is SGHNT and CDR2 YYREEE (reference sequence). CDR3 protein: CASSSGLAGVAGELFF. CDR3 DNA sequence: TGTGCCAGCAGCTCCGGACTAGCGGGAGTAGCCGGGGAGCTGTTTTTT.

In this sample, this clone turned up a few times. The same CDR3 can be traced to other DNA sequences in this sample. The chain uses TRBV7-2 and TRBJ2-1, with TRBD2 matching over 11 bases. After removal of 3 bases from V and 3 bases from J, the junction contained 1 base not matched to a gene. This CDR3 region has 15 residues. Germline CDR1 reads SGHTA; CDR2 reads FQGNSA. The CDR3 region has the DNA TGTGCCAGCAGCTTGGGGACTAGCGGCTACAATGAGCAGTTCTTC. Translating it yields CASSLGTSGYNEQFF.

The genes are TRBV27 and TRBJ1-5; 8 bases align to TRBD1. Germline V CDR1 and CDR2: MNHEY, SMNVEV (reference sequence). The J segment lost 5 bases and the V segment lost 8 bases, leaving 14 bases of the junction unmatched. The CDR3 is made up of 16 amino acids. CDR3 amino acids: CASRGQALWSDQPQHF. DNA for the CDR3: TGTGCCAGCCGGGGACAGGCCCTCTGGAGCGATCAGCCCCAGCATTTT.

This clone occurred a few times. This sequence joins TRBV29-1 and TRBJ2-7, with D uncertain. CDR3 size: 11 residues. Trimming removed 6 bases at V and 3 bases at J, with 9 bases between. Germline loops: CDR1 SQVTM, CDR2 ANQGSEA. Here the CDR3 DNA reads TGCAGCGTCACTGGGGACTACGAGCAGTACTTC. It encodes CSVTGDYEQYF.

Regarding this clone: This same CDR3 is encoded by further DNA sequences in the sample. This chain uses TRBV30 with TRBJ1-5; perhaps TRBD1 as D (5 bases). Germline-derived CDR1 and CDR2 are GTSNPN and SVGIG (reference sequence). The V end was cut by 1 base, the J end by 5 bases, with 9 bases between. The CDR3 extends over 13 amino acids. The CDR3 spells CAWSGGGYQPQHF. CDR3 DNA: TGTGCCTGGAGTGGGGGCGGATATCAGCCCCAGCATTTT.

This clone was seen a few times. V gene TRBV7-2 combines with J gene TRBJ2-5; D perhaps matches TRBD2 (5 bases). CDR3 length: 13 amino acids. Germline V lookup: CDR1 SGHTA, CDR2 FQGNSA. Trimming left V 5 bases short and J 5 bases short, with 12 bases between. The CDR3, as DNA: TGTGCCAGCAGCCCAAGTTCGGGGGAGACCCAGTACTTC. Amino acid sequence: CASSPSSGETQYF.

The chain combines TRBV7-9 with TRBJ2-3; 7 bases are shared with TRBD1. Germline CDR1 and CDR2: SEHNR and FQNEAQ (reference sequence). The CDR3 consists of 17 residues. V was pared by 1 base and J by 0 bases, with 7 bases of the junction left unmatched. This CDR3 reads CASSLELGDRSTDTQYF. CDR3 sequence (DNA): TGTGCCAGCAGCTTAGAATTGGGGGACAGAAGCACAGATACGCAGTATTTT.

This clone was detected a few times. The chain employs TRBV4-1 and TRBJ2-7; TRBD1 might be the D (5 bases). This CDR3 has 16 residues. CDR1 and CDR2 from the germline V gene are MGHRA and YSYEKL. V lost 1 base and J lost 5, with 18 bases in between. The CDR3 DNA reads TGCGCCAGCAGCCAAGCTGGTGGCAGGGATCTCGACGAGCAGTACTTC. This translates into CASSQAGGRDLDEQYF.

This clone was observed a single time. V and J are TRBV30 and TRBJ1-5; a possible D gene is TRBD1 (6 bases). Germline CDR1 GTSNPN, CDR2 SVGIG (reference sequence). CDR3 length: 12 amino acids. With 2 bases removed from V and 7 bases from J, the gap between germline ends came to 9 bases. CDR3 region: CAWSPDRQPQHF. CDR3 in DNA: TGTGCCTGGAGTCCTGACAGGCAGCCCCAGCATTTT. Supplemented by reference TRBV30 and TRBJ1-5, the full variable domain reads SQTIHQWPATLVQPVGSPLSLECTVEGTSNPNLYWYRQAAGRGLQLLFYSVGIGQISSEVPQNLSASRPQDRQFILSSKKLLLSDSGFYLCAWSPDRQPQHFGDGTRLSIL.

The chain combines TRBV4-1 with TRBJ2-1, with D unresolved. V lost 0 bases and J 1 base, leaving 22 bases between the germline ends. Germline assignment: CDR1 MGHRA and CDR2 YSYEKL. The CDR3 consists of 20 residues. In nucleotides, the CDR3 is TGCGCCAGCAGCCAAGATCCCGGCTTGAGTATTTGGGCTTCCTACAATGAGCAGTTCTTC. Translation: CASSQDPGLSIWASYNEQFF.

The sample holds a few counts of this clone. The chain carries TRBV7-9 and TRBJ2-1; tentative D call: TRBD2 (5 bases). This CDR3 spans 15 amino acids. Germline assignment: CDR1 SEHNR and CDR2 FQNEAQ (reference sequence). Trimming left V 5 bases short and J 4 bases short, with 15 bases between. CDR3 loop: CASSAPGDNYNEQFF. CDR3 in DNA: TGTGCCAGCAGCGCCCCCGGGGATAATTACAATGAGCAGTTCTTC.

This clone has only a few counts. The CDR3 nucleotides read TGTGCCAGCAGCGCCACCGGGACCAAGAGCACAGATACGCAGTATTTT. This translates into CASSATGTKSTDTQYF. The chain recombines TRBV9 with TRBJ2-3, with D perhaps being TRBD1 or TRBD2 (5 bases each). Trimming removed 3 bases from V and 0 bases from J, with 14 bases in between. There are 16 residues in the CDR3. Germline loops: CDR1 SGDLS, CDR2 YYNGEE.

The table lists this clone with a few counts. V is TRBV7-2 and J is TRBJ2-3; D could derive from TRBD1 or TRBD2 (5 bases each). V lost 1 base and J lost 4, with 6 bases in between. The CDR3 is 13 residues long. CDR1 and CDR2 from the germline V gene are SGHTA and FQGNSA. DNA of the CDR3: TGTGCCAGCAGCTTAGTGGGGGCAGATACGCAGTATTTT. It translates to CASSLVGADTQYF.

V usage is TRBV4-1 and J usage is TRBJ1-1, with D hard to call. Trimming pared 1 base from V and 0 bases from J, leaving 18 bases between. Per germline, CDR1 MGHRA and CDR2 YSYEKL. CDR3 size: 18 residues. This chain's CDR3 is CASSQALRPTALNTEAFF. For the CDR3, the DNA is TGCGCCAGCAGCCAAGCTCTCCGTCCAACAGCTTTGAACACTGAAGCTTTCTTT.

V and J are TRBV27 and TRBJ2-5; 13 bases are shared with TRBD2. J gave up 4 bases and V 4 bases, and 3 bases lay outside the gene matches. Per the germline V gene, CDR1 is MNHEY and CDR2 is SMNVEV (reference sequence). The CDR3 is 15 residues long. CDR3 sequence reads: CASSWGTSGTETQYF. Written as DNA, the CDR3 is TGTGCCAGCAGTTGGGGGACTAGCGGGACAGAGACCCAGTACTTC.

The chain recombines TRBV7-9 with TRBJ2-1; 11 bases match TRBD2. The germline V gene has CDR1 SEHNR and CDR2 FQNEAQ (reference sequence). This CDR3 has 16 residues. The J segment lost 2 bases and the V segment lost 2 bases, leaving 2 bases of the junction unmatched. CDR3 sequence: CASSLTTSGTYNEQFF. The CDR3, as DNA: TGTGCCAGCAGCTTAACGACTAGCGGGACCTACAATGAGCAGTTCTTC.

There are a few counts of this clone. The V gene is TRBV18, the J gene TRBJ2-3; no definite D call. The germline V and J ends were trimmed by 0 bases and 2 bases, with 3 bases remaining between them. CDR1 is KGHSH and CDR2 is LQKENI in the germline V gene. The length of the CDR3 is 13 residues. CDR3 loop: CASSPPLTDTQYF. The CDR3 DNA follows: TGTGCCAGCTCACCACCTCTCACAGATACGCAGTATTTT.

In its sample, this clone was seen a few times. The rearrangement links TRBV6-1 to TRBJ2-7; D might be TRBD1 or TRBD2, each matching 5 bases. The germline gives CDR1 MNHNS, CDR2 SASEGT. CDR3 length: 15 amino acids. V lost 4 bases, J lost 3 bases, and 16 bases lay in between. CDR3 sequence reads: CASSATGTNLYEQYF. CDR3 DNA: TGTGCCAGCAGTGCTACCGGGACCAATCTCTACGAGCAGTACTTC.

This clone came up a few times. V usage is TRBV29-1 and J usage is TRBJ2-7, with 7 bases that match TRBD2. The V gene end was trimmed by 4 bases and the J gene end by 1 base; junction bases not matched to a gene: 7. CDR1 and CDR2 (germline): SQVTM, ANQGSEA. The CDR3 totals 14 residues. As DNA, the CDR3 is TGCAGCGTTGTCGGAAGGGGAGGGTCCTACGAGCAGTACTTC. Translating it yields CSVVGRGGSYEQYF.